The clone carrying this TCR beta chain was seen a handful of times. The antigen remains unidentified. The data belong to a study of response to subunit inactivated influenza vaccine. Overall study findings and caveats: The authors offered the suggestion that each seasonal influenza vaccination recruits few new T cells.

In TCRdb, the RT-PCR reads were re-called with MiXCR into one record per CDR3 protein. The table has hundreds of thousands of distinct CDR3 sequences, approximately 14% seen once. V lost 4 bases and J lost 3, with 18 bases in between. CDR3 length equals 16 residues. The TCR comes from a man aged 45-65 years who received an inactivated influenza vaccine. The sample was PBMCs from blood, taken roughly 12 days after vaccination. The chain couples TRBV12-3 or TRBV12-4 to TRBJ2-5; D not resolved. CDR3 region: CASSSPVLKPEETQYF. The CDR3, as DNA: TGTGCCAGCAGTTCCCCCGTCTTAAAGCCAGAAGAGACCCAGTACTTC.